This T cell receptor beta chain was captured in a study of response to subunit inactivated influenza vaccine. MiXCR, run by TCRdb on the RT-PCR reads, gives a single entry per CDR3 protein. The sample carries some 500,000 distinct CDR3 sequences, 15% to 20% recorded once. For this clonotype: Its antigen is still unknown.

There are 14 residues in the CDR3. CDR1 is SGHDT and CDR2 is YYEEEE in the germline V gene. Losses at the gene ends were 4 bases for V and 6 bases for J; bases not matched to a gene: 9. Broader study findings: Authors suggested few new T cells are recruited by each seasonal influenza vaccination.

The TCR comes from a man in his fifties or sixties who received an inactivated influenza vaccine. This specimen was CD4+ T cells sorted from PBMCs, taken less than 25 months after vaccination. V usage is TRBV5-6 and J usage is TRBJ1-1; 7 bases line up with TRBD1. Here the CDR3 reads CASSREHRGAEAFF. CDR3 coding DNA: TGTGCCAGCAGCCGCGAACACAGGGGCGCTGAAGCTTTCTTT.